This section outlines one T cell receptor (beta chain) sequence together with its context. These data belong to a study of blood T cell repertoires in COVID-19. Study context: Samples came from the United States, Italy and Spain, spanning acute and convalescent COVID-19.

Original methodology: Nucleated cell counts were estimated from reference gene primer amplification. Using immunoSEQ multiplex PCR, the repertoire was profiled, and TCRdb retains in-frame clones only, with some absent. That table supplies the V and J calls and clone size; D and trimming were determined from the DNA. The table shows about 240,000 clones, with 82% occurring only once. This clonotype was obtained from a woman in her fifties or sixties with active or convalescent COVID-19. Input material: peripheral blood.

As DNA, the CDR3 is TGCAGCGTGGAGGGGGGGGGCCAGCCCCAGCATTTT. Translating it yields CSVEGGGQPQHF. The chain carries TRBV29-1 and TRBJ1-5; D is possibly TRBD1 (6 bases). This CDR3 spans 12 amino acids. Trimming removed 6 bases from V and 7 bases from J, with 13 bases in between. CDR1 is SQVTM and CDR2 is ANQGSEA in the germline V gene.